A selection of T cell receptor beta chains follows, all from one sample in a study of blood T cell repertoires in COVID-19. The table came from immunoSEQ multiplex PCR; TCRdb's copy has only in-frame clones and leaves some out. Of a few hundred thousand clones listed, roughly 90% are singletons. The specimen sequenced was PBMCs or T cells enriched from blood (not recorded which). The receptors originated from a woman aged 18-30 years with acute COVID-19. Each CDR3 is given with its conserved first and last residue. D genes are given only for firm matches. Size is omitted from some rows. Given values are once, few, many or a class for expanded clones.

V,J,size,D,DNA,CDR3
TRBV5-1,TRBJ2-7,.,.,TGCGCCAGCAGCTTGACGGGGGGCCAACCCTACGAGCAGTACTTC,CASSLTGGQPYEQYF
TRBV15,TRBJ2-1,.,TRBD2,TGTGCCACCAGCAGTACCGGGACTAGCGGGATAAGTAATGAGCAGTTCTTC,CATSSTGTSGISNEQFF
TRBV30,TRBJ2-3,.,TRBD2,TGTGCCTGGAGAGATGGGACTAGCGGGAGCACAGATACGCAGTATTTT,CAWRDGTSGSTDTQYF
TRBV6-5,TRBJ2-2,.,.,TGTGCCAGCGAACAGACCGCGAACACCGGGGAGCTGTTTTTT,CASEQTANTGELFF
TRBV9,TRBJ2-1,.,TRBD2,TGTGCCAGCAGCGCCTCTACCGGGACTAGCGGGAGGAATGAGCAGTTCTTC,CASSASTGTSGRNEQFF
TRBV5-5,TRBJ2-5,.,.,TGTGCCAGCAGCTTGGCCGTTCTGTACCAAGAGACCCAGTACTTC,CASSLAVLYQETQYF
TRBV28,TRBJ2-7,once,.,TGTGCCAGCAGTTCACAGCGAAGGGGCTCCTACGAGCAGTACTTC,CASSSQRRGSYEQYF
TRBV19,TRBJ1-2,.,.,TGTGCCAGTAGTATCAGGGGTTATGGCTACACCTTC,CASSIRGYGYTF
TRBV3-1/TRBV3-2,TRBJ2-7,once,TRBD2,TGTGCCAGCAGCAACAGACTAGCGGGAGTCCCCGAGCAGTACTTC,CASSNRLAGVPEQYF
TRBV30,TRBJ1-6,.,.,TGTGCCTGGAGTGGAGCCGGTGGGGCGTCTAATTCACCCCTCCACTTT,CAWSGAGGASNSPLHF
TRBV7-9,TRBJ1-2,.,.,TGTGCCAGCAGCCAGTCACAGCCCCGAAGGTATGGCTACACCTTC,CASSQSQPRRYGYTF
TRBV27,TRBJ1-5,.,.,TGTGCCAGCAGTCCGCATACCATCGACAGGATCCAGCATTTT,CASSPHTIDRIQHF
TRBV30,TRBJ1-1,.,.,TGTGCCTGGAGACGGAGGGGGGGGCCCACTGAAGCTTTCTTT,CAWRRRGGPTEAFF
TRBV18,TRBJ2-7,.,TRBD2,TGTGCCAGCTCACCACGGGAGGGTATCTACGAGCAGTACTTC,CASSPREGIYEQYF
TRBV3-1/TRBV3-2,TRBJ1-6,.,.,TGTGCCAGCAGCCAAGGGGCTTGGGCCAAAGTTTCACCCCTCCACTTT,CASSQGAWAKVSPLHF
TRBV9,TRBJ1-2,.,TRBD1,TGTGCCAGCAGCGGTGCCGGGACAGGGAACTATGGCTACACCTTC,CASSGAGTGNYGYTF
TRBV7-9,TRBJ1-2,.,.,TGTGCCAGCAGCTTAGGCAGACTGAACTATGGCTACACCTTC,CASSLGRLNYGYTF
TRBV27,TRBJ2-1,.,.,TGTGCCAGCTCCGCACTCGGTCGGTCTTACAATGAGCAGTTCTTC,CASSALGRSYNEQFF
TRBV6-1,TRBJ2-7,.,TRBD1,TGTGCCAGCAGTGAGAGGTGGGGACAGGAGTATTACTTC,CASSERWGQEYYF
TRBV5-6,TRBJ2-1,.,TRBD2,TGTGCCAGCAGCTCGAGACTAGCGGGAGCCCATGAGCAGTTCTTC,CASSSRLAGAHEQFF
TRBV28,TRBJ2-7,.,.,TGTGCCAGCACCCGCCCGGGCGAGCAGTACTTC,CASTRPGEQYF
TRBV10-3,TRBJ2-1,.,TRBD2,TGTGCCATCAGTGCCAGCGGGGGTCTCTCCTACAATGAGCAGTTCTTC,CAISASGGLSYNEQFF
TRBV27,TRBJ2-1,.,TRBD2,TGTGCCAGCAGTCTCGGGACTAGCGGAGACAATGAGCAGTTCTTC,CASSLGTSGDNEQFF
TRBV7-2,TRBJ1-2,few,TRBD1,TGTGCCAGCAGCCATACAGGGGGCGCCGGTGGCTACACCTTC,CASSHTGGAGGYTF
TRBV25-1,TRBJ2-2,.,TRBD1,TGTGCCAGCAGTGATGTGGACAGGGTCACCGGGGAGCTGTTTTTT,CASSDVDRVTGELFF
TRBV25-1,TRBJ2-7,.,.,TGTGCCAGCAGTGAATACGGAGCAGGGCTGTCGTCCGAGCAGTACTTC,CASSEYGAGLSSEQYF
TRBV4-1,TRBJ2-3,.,TRBD2,TGCGCCAGCAGCTCAACCCTCGGGACTACCACAGATACGCAGTATTTT,CASSSTLGTTTDTQYF
TRBV9,TRBJ2-6,.,.,TGTGCCAGCAGCGTAGCCCGTGTGGGGAGCTCTGGGGCCAACGTCCTGACTTTC,CASSVARVGSSGANVLTF
TRBV30,TRBJ2-7,.,TRBD2,TGTGCCTGGAGACCCGGGAGGGCCGGCGACGAGCAGTACTTC,CAWRPGRAGDEQYF
TRBV30,TRBJ2-2,.,.,TGTGCCTGGAGGTCGGACAGAACTAACACCGGGGAGCTGTTTTTT,CAWRSDRTNTGELFF
TRBV5-1,TRBJ2-7,.,TRBD1,TGCGCCAGCAGCAGGGACAGGGAGGTCTACGAGCAGTACTTC,CASSRDREVYEQYF
TRBV6-5,TRBJ1-5,.,.,TGTGCCAGCAAAATACAGGCGCTTAGCAATCAGCCCCAGCATTTT,CASKIQALSNQPQHF
TRBV7-9,TRBJ1-1,.,.,TGTGCCAGCACCCCTGGGGTCGGGAAGAACACTGAAGCTTTCTTT,CASTPGVGKNTEAFF
TRBV27,TRBJ2-3,once,TRBD2,TGTGCCAGCAGGCTCGGACTAGCGGGAGATACGCAGTATTTT,CASRLGLAGDTQYF
TRBV6-2/TRBV6-3,TRBJ2-7,.,TRBD2,TGTGCCAGCAGTTACCCGAGAGGAGGCGCGGGAGCTGGCGAGCAGTACTTC,CASSYPRGGAGAGEQYF
TRBV5-6,TRBJ2-2,.,.,TGTGCCAGCAGCTTGGGGAGGACCGGGGAGCTGTTTTTT,CASSLGRTGELFF
TRBV5-1,TRBJ1-1,.,.,TGCGCCAGCAGCCCCCAGGGGCCGAACACTGAAGCTTTCTTT,CASSPQGPNTEAFF
TRBV5-1,TRBJ2-1,.,.,TGCGCCAGCAGCCCGGAGGGCCCTGAGCAGTTCTTC,CASSPEGPEQFF
TRBV7-3,TRBJ2-2,.,.,.,CASSKTGGFGAGELFF
TRBV19,TRBJ1-5,once,.,TGTGCCAGTAAATATTCGGACAGATCGGATCAGCCCCAGCATTTT,CASKYSDRSDQPQHF
TRBV13,TRBJ1-2,.,TRBD1,TGTGCCAGCAGCTCCGACAGGGGGCCGGGCTACACCTTC,CASSSDRGPGYTF
TRBV12-3/TRBV12-4,TRBJ1-6,.,.,TGTGCCAGCAGTTTTTGGGGGGGTCGGCCCCTCCACTTT,CASSFWGGRPLHF
TRBV6-1,TRBJ2-1,.,TRBD2,TGTGCCAGCAGTGAACCGATCGGGGGAGGGCCAGGAACCTACAATGAGCAGTTCTTC,CASSEPIGGGPGTYNEQFF
TRBV7-9,TRBJ2-7,.,TRBD1,TGTGCCAGCAGCCAGTCCCGGGACAGGGACGACTTTTACGAGCAGTACTTC,CASSQSRDRDDFYEQYF